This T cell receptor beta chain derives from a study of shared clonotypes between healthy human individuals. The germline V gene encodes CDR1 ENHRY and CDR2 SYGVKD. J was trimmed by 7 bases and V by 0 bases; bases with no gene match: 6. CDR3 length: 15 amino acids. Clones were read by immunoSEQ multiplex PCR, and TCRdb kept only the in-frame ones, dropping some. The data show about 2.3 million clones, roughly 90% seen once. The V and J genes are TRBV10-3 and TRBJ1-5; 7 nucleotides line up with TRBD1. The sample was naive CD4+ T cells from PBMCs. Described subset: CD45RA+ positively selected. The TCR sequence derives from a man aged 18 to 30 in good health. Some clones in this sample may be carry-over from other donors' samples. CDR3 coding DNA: TGTGCCATCAGTGAGTCGTACAGGGGTGGCCAGCCCCAGCATTTT. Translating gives CAISESYRGGQPQHF.